The clone carrying this T cell receptor (beta chain) was counted many times. Its target is not known. There are 14 residues in the CDR3. With 3 bases removed from V and 7 bases from J, the gap between germline ends came to 12 bases. Germline CDR1 and CDR2: SGHVS and FQNEAQ. In the authors' methods: It was from CDR3 differences across clinicopathological groups that a distant-metastasis classifier for papillary thyroid cancer was built. TCRdb reprocessed the PCR reads using MiXCR. None of the V and J calls come from the authors' own analysis; TCRdb made them. The data contain fewer than 45,000 clones, approximately 13% of them singletons. This record belongs to a study of metastatic and nonmetastatic thyroid tumors. Study background: Repertoires from malignant and benign thyroid patients were compared across blood and tumor or nodule tissue. Study-level findings and limits: In blood and tumor, TCR beta diversity was reportedly significantly higher in malignant thyroid tumors than in benign nodules.

Not a single patient had been given any form of treatment at any point before undergoing thyroid surgery. The specimen was blood. The J gene is TRBJ2-2, the V gene TRBV7-8; D is possibly TRBD1 (6 bases). The TCR originated in a female donor with papillary thyroid cancer or a benign thyroid nodule (not recorded which). Some clones in this sample may be carry-over from other donors' samples. CDR3 residues: CASSFGQKVGELFF. The CDR3 nucleotides are TGTGCCAGCAGCTTTGGACAGAAGGTCGGGGAGCTGTTTTTT.